Each of the 22 T cell receptor beta chains below was sequenced from the same sample in a study of shared T cell receptors in the human thymus. Generated by immunoSEQ multiplex PCR, the TCRdb table keeps only in-frame clones and is missing some. The data contain hundreds of thousands of clones, more than 70% of them seen just once; the ten biggest clones take up roughly 0.0094%. These sequences were also reported in another study, on human thymus T cells.

The sample taken for sequencing was thymocytes. All receptors derive from a boy younger than two with a congenital heart defect.

A single count supports this clone. V usage is TRBV20-1 and J usage is TRBJ2-7; D unclear. Germline V gives CDR1 DFQATT, CDR2 SNEGSKA (reference sequence). The CDR3 is 10 amino acids. Trimming took 2 bases from V and 4 from J, leaving 3 bases between them. CDR3 region: CSARQYEQYF. CDR3 DNA sequence: TGCAGTGCTAGACAGTACGAGCAGTACTTC.

This clone was detected a few times. The rearrangement links TRBV5-8 to TRBJ2-7; 8 bases are a match to TRBD2. Germline lookup yields CDR1 SGHTS and CDR2 YDEGEE. Losses at the gene ends were 1 base for V and 7 bases for J; bases not matched to a gene: 19. The CDR3 is made up of 18 amino acids. The CDR3 sequence: CASSLTVPEVAGFEEQYF. CDR3 nucleotide sequence: TGTGCCAGCAGCTTGACAGTTCCCGAAGTAGCGGGATTTGAAGAGCAGTACTTC.

The chain is built from TRBV29-1 and TRBJ1-2; D is unresolved. There are 13 residues in the CDR3. V lost 5 bases and J lost 6, with 16 bases in between. Germline loops: CDR1 SQVTM, CDR2 ANQGSEA. CDR3 amino acids: CSVPPSGPHGYTF. In DNA form, the CDR3 reads TGCAGCGTTCCCCCTTCAGGCCCCCATGGCTACACCTTC.

This chain connects TRBV19 to TRBJ1-5; tentatively, D is TRBD1 (6 bases). The ends were cut back, 7 bases at V and 0 bases at J, with 13 bases in the middle. Germline CDR1 LNHDA, CDR2 SQIVND (reference sequence). The CDR3 runs 15 residues. The CDR3 coding sequence is TGTGCCAGTAAAAAAAACAGGGTTAGCAATCAGCCCCAGCATTTT. It yields the protein CASKKNRVSNQPQHF. The variable domain in full, with the rest retrieved from reference TRBV19 and TRBJ1-5, is DGGITQSPKYLFRKEGQNVTLSCEQNLNHDAMYWYRQDPGQGLRLIYYSQIVNDFQKGDIAEGYSVSREKKESFPLTVTSAQKNPTAFYLCASKKNRVSNQPQHFGDGTRLSIL.

The V and J genes are TRBV28 and TRBJ1-2; no clear D gene. The CDR3 extends over 15 amino acids. V dropped 1 base and J dropped 8 bases, with 17 bases sitting between them. Germline values: CDR1 MDHEN, CDR2 SYDVKM. CDR3 sequence reads: CASSLSSPSREGYTF. CDR3 sequence (DNA): TGTGCCAGCAGTTTATCCTCTCCATCCCGGGAAGGCTACACCTTC.

The chain recombines TRBV21-1 with TRBJ2-7; TRBD1, the table's D call, was not compared with the DNA. TRBV21-1 has pseudogene status. This CDR3 contains 14 residues. The CDR3, as DNA: TGTGCCAGCAGCAAAGTGGACAGGTATTACGAGCAGTACTTC. Encoded protein: CASSKVDRYYEQYF.

For this clone: The sample carries other DNA sequences with the same CDR3. The gene calls are TRBV28 and TRBJ1-6; D is possibly TRBD1 (6 bases). Trimming left V 6 bases short and J 8 bases short, with 23 bases between. Germline V gene data show CDR1 as MDHEN and CDR2 as SYDVKM. The CDR3 is 17 residues long. CDR3 in amino acids: CASRTMGAADRHSPLHF. The CDR3 DNA reads TGTGCCAGCAGGACCATGGGGGCGGCAGATCGGCATTCACCCCTCCACTTT.

This clone was seen a handful of times. The chain links TRBV28 to TRBJ2-2; D is undetermined. V lost 4 bases to trimming and J lost 6 bases, with 15 bases between them. The CDR3 has 15 residues. Germline V gene data show CDR1 as MDHEN and CDR2 as SYDVKM. CDR3 loop: CASSCRTSPAGELFF. The DNA of the CDR3 is TGTGCCAGCAGTTGTCGAACCTCACCGGCCGGGGAGCTGTTTTTT.

This chain connects TRBV25-1 to TRBJ1-1; 7 positions match TRBD1. V shed 6 bases and J 0 bases; nucleotides not matched to a gene: 10. The CDR3 runs 16 residues. Per germline, CDR1 MGHDK and CDR2 SYGVNS. The CDR3 bases are TGTGCCAGCAGCGAGGGGCAGGGGGTACTGAACACTGAAGCTTTCTTT. Amino acid sequence: CASSEGQGVLNTEAFF.

This sequence joins TRBV5-6 and TRBJ2-7; 7 nucleotides agree with TRBD2. The CDR3 has 14 amino acids. Per the germline V gene, CDR1 is SGHDT and CDR2 is YYEEEE. J gave up 5 bases and V 6 bases, and 11 bases lay outside the gene matches. The CDR3: CASNFGFGGDEQYF. CDR3 sequence (DNA): TGTGCCAGCAACTTCGGTTTTGGGGGGGACGAGCAGTACTTC.

The V gene is TRBV14, the J gene TRBJ1-3, with 7 nucleotides matching TRBD1. The germline V gene has CDR1 SGHDN and CDR2 FVKESK. V lost 1 base to trimming and J lost 1 base; unmatched junction nucleotides: 7. The CDR3 length is 17 residues. The CDR3 coding sequence is TGTGCCAGCAGCCAAGTCCCGGACAGGAGGTCTGGAAACACCATATATTTT. As protein: CASSQVPDRRSGNTIYF. The complete variable domain, with remaining parts taken from reference TRBV14 and TRBJ1-3, reads EAGVTQFPSHSVIEKGQTVTLRCDPISGHDNLYWYRRVMGKEIKFLLHFVKESKQDESGMPNNRFLAERTGGTYSTLKVQPAELEDSGVYFCASSQVPDRRSGNTIYFGEGSWLTVV.

The J gene is TRBJ1-6, the V gene TRBV27, with no clear D. Germline V gene sequence: CDR1 MNHEY, CDR2 SMNVEV (reference sequence). The CDR3 runs 15 residues. Trimming removed 7 bases at V and 0 bases at J, with 10 bases between. This CDR3 reads CASNLQSSYNSPLHF. DNA for the CDR3: TGTGCCAGCAACCTACAGAGCTCCTATAATTCACCCCTCCACTTT.

The chain links TRBV28 to TRBJ2-1, with 11 bases matching TRBD1. V lost 8 bases and J lost 6; bases outside the gene matches: 3. The V gene's germline CDR1 is MDHEN and CDR2 SYDVKM. CDR3 size: 13 residues. The CDR3 loop reads CASGQGASNEQFF. The CDR3 DNA reads as TGTGCCAGCGGACAGGGGGCTTCCAATGAGCAGTTCTTC.

The rearrangement uses TRBV5-8 and TRBJ2-5; D not resolved. Judging by the DNA end, TRBJ2-7 fits better; the J call may be wrong. The CDR3 spans 11 residues. Germline V CDR1 and CDR2: SGHTS, YDEGEE. DNA for the CDR3: TGTGCCAGCAGCCACTCCTACGAGCAGTACTTC. Translation gives CASSHSYEQYF.

The chain carries TRBV6-5 and TRBJ2-2, with 8 bases identical to TRBD1. The trim removed 5 bases at V and 1 base at J, leaving 3 bases unmatched. Per germline, CDR1 MNHEY and CDR2 SVGAGI. This CDR3 is built from 15 residues. In nucleotides, the CDR3 is TGTGCCAGCAGTGCCACAGGGGGGAACACCGGGGAGCTGTTTTTT. Translating it yields CASSATGGNTGELFF.

This clone has just one count. This rearrangement joins TRBV4-1 to TRBJ1-2, with a possible D match to TRBD1 (5 bases). This CDR3 region has 16 residues. Per germline, CDR1 MGHRA and CDR2 YSYEKL. Trimming took 1 base from V and 2 from J, leaving 14 bases between them. This CDR3 reads CASSQGPRQSNYGYTF. CDR3 nucleotide sequence: TGCGCCAGCAGCCAAGGCCCACGACAGTCAAACTATGGCTACACCTTC.

J is TRBJ1-5 and V is TRBV28; 11 nucleotides match TRBD1. There are 18 residues in the CDR3. The V and J ends lost 0 bases and 0 bases, in that order; junction bases with no gene match: 4. Germline-derived CDR1 and CDR2 are MDHEN and SYDVKM. The CDR3 nucleotides are TGTGCCAGCAGTTTATGGGGACAGGGGGGATATAGCAATCAGCCCCAGCATTTT. Residues: CASSLWGQGGYSNQPQHF.

This chain uses TRBV28 with TRBJ1-4; 8 nucleotides line up with TRBD1. The CDR3 spans 16 residues. Germline V gives CDR1 MDHEN, CDR2 SYDVKM. With 7 bases clipped from V and 7 bases from J, the junction kept 14 bases outside the gene matches. The CDR3 loop is CASKVREQGVGEKLFF. CDR3 coding DNA: TGTGCCAGCAAGGTCCGGGAACAGGGGGTTGGTGAAAAACTGTTTTTT. The variable domain in full, with the rest retrieved from reference TRBV28 and TRBJ1-4, is DVKVTQSSRYLVKRTGEKVFLECVQDMDHENMFWYRQDPGLGLRLIYFSYDVKMKEKGDIPEGYSVSREKKERFSLILESASTNQTSMYLCASKVREQGVGEKLFFGSGTQLSVL.

The chain employs TRBV7-6 and TRBJ1-2, with 8 bases identical to TRBD1. In germline, CDR1 is SGHVS, CDR2 FNYEAQ. Losses at the gene ends were 5 bases for V and 6 bases for J; bases not matched to a gene: 11. The CDR3 length is 15 residues. The CDR3 bases are TGTGCCAGCAGCGCTGACTCAGGGGGCGGGAATGGCTACACCTTC. This translates into CASSADSGGGNGYTF.

The V gene is TRBV5-6, the J gene TRBJ2-1; D perhaps matches TRBD1 (5 bases). V was clipped by 5 bases and J by 4 bases, with 10 bases between them. The germline CDR1 and CDR2 sequences are SGHDT and YYEEEE. The CDR3 is 13 amino acids. CDR3 residues: CASSRRQYNEQFF. CDR3 nucleotide sequence: TGTGCCAGCAGTCGGAGACAGTACAATGAGCAGTTCTTC.

The chain is built from TRBV25-1 and TRBJ2-2, with D maybe TRBD1 (7 bases). Germline V gene lookup returns CDR1 MGHDK and CDR2 SYGVNS. The CDR3 contains 16 residues. Trimming shortened V by 6 bases and J by 1 base, and 15 bases separated the two germline ends. The CDR3 DNA reads as TGTGCCAGCAGCCGACGGGGGACAGTGAACACCGGGGAGCTGTTTTTT. It specifies CASSRRGTVNTGELFF.

V usage is TRBV27 and J usage is TRBJ2-7; the D gene is possibly TRBD2 (6 bases). CDR3 length: 14 amino acids. V lost 5 bases to trimming and J lost 4 bases, with 15 bases between them. Germline assignment: CDR1 MNHEY and CDR2 SMNVEV (reference sequence). The DNA of the CDR3 is TGTGCCAGCAGTAAGTGGCGGGAAGGGTACGAGCAGTACTTC. It codes for CASSKWREGYEQYF.